This record looks at one T cell receptor (beta chain) sequence and its context. This record comes from a study of blood T cells in healthy people across ages. Trimming took 8 bases from V and 0 from J, leaving 8 bases between them. The CDR3 consists of 13 residues. From germline, CDR1 is SNHLY and CDR2 FYNNEI. Then a second PCR, running roughly 6 to 12 cycles, was carried out with a sample-barcoded 5' primer and a J-beta primer mix. TCRdb fed the 5' RACE reads into MiXCR, producing one record per CDR3 protein. The repertoire holds 780,000 or so distinct CDR3 sequences, with around 25% as singletons. Drawing of peripheral blood yielded 8.5 to 10 milliliters from each donor. This sample was also put to use in a study of T cells of mothers and their children.

The rearrangement uses TRBV2 and TRBJ1-3; D call uncertain. Sequenced sample: blood. The clonotype originates from a boy younger than 18 in good health. The CDR3 sequence is CASVVYSGNTIYF. The CDR3 DNA sequence: TGTGCCAGCGTGGTGTACTCTGGAAACACCATATATTTT.